Listed here are 28 T cell receptor beta chains from one sample, sequenced in a study of shared clonotypes between healthy human individuals (dated by TCRdb to the early 2020s). CD8 naive samples consisted of CD45RO-negative cells that were positively selected for CCR7, yielding a CD45RA+CCR7+ population without TemRA cells. Library preparation employed the immunoSEQ multiplex PCR assay. TCRdb carries this immuneACCESS record with in-frame sequences only. Its versions omit some clonotypes, under half of them owing to an unresolved V gene in the studies checked, with the rest unexplained. The sample table shows 1.5 million to 2.5 million clones, and about 94% are seen once. The ten largest account for 1.2% of the sample. Sequencing was done on a sample of naive CD8+ T cells sorted from blood. The cell subset or site label corresponds to: CD45RA+CCR7+. These receptors all stem from a man younger than 35 in good health.

CDR3: CASSARDYGYTF. The CDR3 DNA is TGTGCCAGCAGCGCCCGGGACTATGGCTACACCTTC. The V call is TRBV9, the J call TRBJ1-2; D ambiguous. The CDR3 has 12 amino acids. Trimming shortened V by 3 bases and J by 3 bases, and 6 bases separated the two germline ends. Germline loops: CDR1 SGDLS, CDR2 YYNGEE.

CDR3 region: CASSFLPMGFEKLFF. The CDR3 coding sequence is TGTGCCAGCAGTTTCCTTCCCATGGGGTTTGAAAAACTGTTTTTT. This chain uses TRBV6-5 with TRBJ1-4; no clear D. Germline V lookup: CDR1 MNHEY, CDR2 SVGAGI. The CDR3 totals 15 residues. The V gene lost 4 bases and the J gene lost 7 bases, with 16 bases spanning the gap.

The chain employs TRBV27 and TRBJ2-5, with D tentatively TRBD1 or TRBD2 (5 bases each). CDR1 is MNHEY and CDR2 is SMNVEV in the germline V gene (reference sequence). V lost 8 bases to trimming and J lost 7 bases, with 20 bases between them. The CDR3 contains 14 residues. CDR3 DNA sequence: TGTGCCAGCCGTCCCGTGGGGCTAGCAGCGACCCAGTACTTC. Protein sequence: CASRPVGLAATQYF.

The chain carries TRBV25-1 and TRBJ2-1; TRBD1 matches at 10 bases. With 3 bases clipped from V and 2 bases from J, the junction kept 4 bases outside the gene matches. CDR3 length equals 16 residues. From germline, CDR1 is MGHDK and CDR2 SYGVNS. CDR3 in DNA: TGTGCCAGCAGTGACCGACAGGGGGCGACCTACAATGAGCAGTTCTTC. It specifies CASSDRQGATYNEQFF.

A word on this clone: Other DNA sequences within the sample encode an identical CDR3. This sequence joins TRBV30 and TRBJ2-7, with TRBD1 identical over 11 bases. V lost 0 bases and J lost 3; bases outside the gene matches: 1. Per the germline V gene, CDR1 is GTSNPN and CDR2 is SVGIG (reference sequence). The CDR3 consists of 14 residues. The CDR3 loop reads CAWSVGQGDYEQYF. The CDR3 nucleotides read TGTGCCTGGAGTGTGGGACAGGGGGACTACGAGCAGTACTTC. Based on the CDR3 plus reference TRBV30 and TRBJ2-7, the full variable domain is SQTIHQWPATLVQPVGSPLSLECTVEGTSNPNLYWYRQAAGRGLQLLFYSVGIGQISSEVPQNLSASRPQDRQFILSSKKLLLSDSGFYLCAWSVGQGDYEQYFGPGTRLTVT.

The J gene is TRBJ2-3, the V gene TRBV6-5, with D perhaps being TRBD1 or TRBD2 (5 bases each). The CDR3 extends over 15 amino acids. Germline assignment: CDR1 MNHEY and CDR2 SVGAGI. Trimming took off 5 bases at V and 0 bases at J, with 12 bases between the two ends. As DNA, the CDR3 is TGTGCCAGCAGTCGGGACGGAACTAGCACAGATACGCAGTATTTT. The encoded protein is CASSRDGTSTDTQYF.

The V call is TRBV13, the J call TRBJ1-4; 10 nucleotides agree with TRBD1. V was pared by 5 bases and J by 7 bases, with 16 bases of the junction left unmatched. Germline V CDR1 and CDR2: PRHDT, FYEKMQ (reference sequence). The CDR3 is 18 residues long. CDR3 coding DNA: TGTGCCAGCAGCGCGGCTATCGGACAGGGGGTTGGTAGTGAAAAACTGTTTTTT. This codes for CASSAAIGQGVGSEKLFF.

The chain combines TRBV5-1 with TRBJ2-1, with D hard to call. Germline CDR1 reads SGHRS; CDR2 reads YFSETQ. The CDR3 is 13 residues long. The V and J ends lost 1 base and 5 bases respectively, with 7 bases between them. The CDR3 sequence is CASSLRDNNEQFF. In DNA form, the CDR3 reads TGCGCCAGCAGCTTGCGAGATAACAATGAGCAGTTCTTC.

The chain combines TRBV28 with TRBJ2-2; tentatively, D is TRBD2 (5 bases). V was cut by 0 bases and J by 10 bases, with 12 bases left in between. Germline lookup yields CDR1 MDHEN and CDR2 SYDVKM. The length of the CDR3 is 14 residues. CDR3 coding DNA: TGTGCCAGCAGTTTATGGGACTCGGCTAAGGAGCTGTTTTTT. Its translation: CASSLWDSAKELFF.

This clone has only one observation. This chain uses TRBV4-3 with TRBJ2-1; D is unclear. CDR1 and CDR2 from the germline V gene are LGHNA and YSLEER. V lost 7 bases and J 6 bases, leaving 16 bases between the germline ends. This CDR3 region has 14 residues. CDR3 region: CASTDTMVPNEQFF. CDR3 coding DNA: TGCGCCAGCACCGACACTATGGTACCCAATGAGCAGTTCTTC.

Concerning this clone itself: This CDR3 is also generated by other DNA sequences in the sample. The rearrangement uses TRBV2 and TRBJ2-7, with D tentatively TRBD2 (6 bases). Germline V gene sequence: CDR1 SNHLY, CDR2 FYNNEI. The CDR3 spans 14 residues. V lost 0 bases and J lost 4, with 10 bases in between. CDR3 sequence reads: CASSEAGGRYEQYF. The CDR3, as DNA: TGTGCCAGCAGTGAAGCCGGGGGTCGGTACGAGCAGTACTTC.

A word on this clone: The sample contains more than one DNA sequence encoding this CDR3. The chain employs TRBV11-2 and TRBJ2-5; D is unclear. Germline loops: CDR1 SGHAT, CDR2 FQNNGV. The V end lost 2 bases, the J end lost 5 bases, and 3 bases lay between the germline ends. The CDR3 loop spans 11 amino acids. This chain's CDR3 is CASSLIETQYF. The DNA for the CDR3 is TGTGCCAGCAGCTTAATCGAGACCCAGTACTTC.

Concerning this clone itself: Within the sample, other DNA sequences also encode this same CDR3. The V call is TRBV6-5, the J call TRBJ1-2; D uncertain. The V and J ends lost 0 bases and 4 bases respectively, with 9 bases between them. There are 14 residues in the CDR3. CDR1 is MNHEY and CDR2 is SVGAGI in the germline V gene. The CDR3 region has the DNA TGTGCCAGCAGTTACTCGGCGGGCGGCTATGGCTACACCTTC. This translates into CASSYSAGGYGYTF.

The gene calls are TRBV7-2 and TRBJ2-7; possibly TRBD2 for D (7 bases). Germline V gene sequence: CDR1 SGHTA, CDR2 FQGNSA. Trimming removed 3 bases at V and 5 bases at J, with 14 bases between. CDR3 length: 14 amino acids. Here the CDR3 DNA reads TGTGCCAGCAGCTTGCGGGGGCTCTTCGACGAGCAGTACTTC. It translates to CASSLRGLFDEQYF.

The rearrangement joins TRBV7-2 to TRBJ2-1; TRBD2 matches at 8 bases. This CDR3 is built from 16 residues. The junction had 5 bases not matched to a gene; V was cut back by 1 base and J by 3 bases. Germline V gives CDR1 SGHTA, CDR2 FQGNSA. CDR3 nucleotides: TGTGCCAGCAGCTTAGTTAGCGGGGATGGCTACAATGAGCAGTTCTTC. Residues: CASSLVSGDGYNEQFF.

The V and J genes are TRBV19 and TRBJ1-2, with unresolved D. Between the trimmed V and J ends, which lost 2 bases and 1 base, there was a span of 5 bases. This CDR3 spans 13 amino acids. Germline V gives CDR1 LNHDA, CDR2 SQIVND (reference sequence). CDR3 amino acids: CASSIFVNYGYTF. CDR3 DNA: TGTGCCAGTAGTATATTCGTTAACTATGGCTACACCTTC.

V is TRBV30 and J is TRBJ2-4; a weak D match, TRBD2 (6 bases). Trimming left V 0 bases short and J 8 bases short, with 8 bases between. Germline V gene sequence: CDR1 GTSNPN, CDR2 SVGIG (reference sequence). The CDR3 is 12 residues long. In DNA, the CDR3 is TGTGCCTGGAGTGTAACGGGAGACATTCAGTACTTC. Amino acid sequence: CAWSVTGDIQYF.

V gene TRBV4-1 combines with J gene TRBJ1-2; D possibly corresponds to TRBD1 (5 bases). V lost 0 bases to trimming and J lost 0 bases, with 8 bases between them. The CDR3 loop spans 15 amino acids. Per the germline V gene, CDR1 is MGHRA and CDR2 is YSYEKL. The CDR3 loop reads CASSQESGPNYGYTF. CDR3 DNA sequence: TGCGCCAGCAGCCAAGAATCGGGACCTAACTATGGCTACACCTTC.

This clone was observed once. The chain links TRBV27 to TRBJ1-6; 9 nucleotides align to TRBD1. Germline trimming cut 4 bases from V and 7 bases from J; bases unmatched to any gene: 5. Germline V CDR1 and CDR2: MNHEY, SMNVEV (reference sequence). CDR3 length: 15 residues. CDR3 region: CASSSGTGRNSPLHF. DNA of the CDR3: TGTGCCAGCAGTTCCGGGACAGGGAGAAATTCACCCCTCCACTTT.

Turning to this clone: This sample includes further DNA sequences coding for the same CDR3. The gene calls are TRBV9 and TRBJ1-1; D perhaps matches TRBD1 (6 bases). V lost 0 bases and J lost 4, with 10 bases in between. Germline V gene lookup returns CDR1 SGDLS and CDR2 YYNGEE. This CDR3 contains 14 residues. CDR3 amino acids: CASSVVEGGTEAFF. As DNA, the CDR3 is TGTGCCAGCAGCGTAGTGGAAGGGGGCACTGAAGCTTTCTTT.

DNA of the CDR3: TGTGCCAGCAGCACTAGCGAACAAAACTACGAGCAGTACTTC. Its translation is CASSTSEQNYEQYF. The chain combines TRBV7-9 with TRBJ2-7, with 7 bases identical to TRBD2. Trimming at V came to 5 bases and at J to 3 bases, leaving 7 bases not matched to a gene. The CDR3 is 14 amino acids. CDR1 is SEHNR, CDR2 FQNEAQ, per germline (reference sequence).

The chain employs TRBV28 and TRBJ2-2, with D unresolved. Germline V gene lookup returns CDR1 MDHEN and CDR2 SYDVKM. V lost 8 bases and J 1 base, leaving 5 bases between the germline ends. The CDR3 is made up of 12 amino acids. CDR3 loop: CASGRNTGELFF. CDR3 DNA sequence: TGTGCCAGCGGAAGGAACACCGGGGAGCTGTTTTTT.

The rearrangement links TRBV4-3 to TRBJ2-7; weak D call: TRBD1 (6 bases). Trimming removed 1 base at V and 1 base at J, with 11 bases between. This CDR3 region has 15 residues. Germline V lookup: CDR1 LGHNA, CDR2 YSLEER. This chain's CDR3 is CASSQGQGISYEQYF. CDR3 in DNA: TGCGCCAGCAGCCAAGGGCAGGGGATATCCTACGAGCAGTACTTC.

The chain links TRBV7-9 to TRBJ2-3, with 9 positions matching TRBD2. Trimming cost V 2 bases and J 4 bases; bases outside gene matches: 13. Germline CDR1 and CDR2: SEHNR and FQNEAQ (reference sequence). The CDR3 loop spans 18 amino acids. CDR3 DNA: TGTGCCAGCAGCTTATTCAGGACGGCTAGCGGGAACGCAGATACGCAGTATTTT. Residues: CASSLFRTASGNADTQYF.

The chain links TRBV5-6 to TRBJ1-4; D is undetermined. The V end was cut by 4 bases, the J end by 7 bases, with 23 bases between. Germline V gene data show CDR1 as SGHDT and CDR2 as YYEEEE. This CDR3 region has 17 residues. The CDR3 loop is CASSPQIEGPRSEKLFF. DNA of the CDR3: TGTGCCAGCAGCCCCCAAATCGAAGGACCGAGGTCTGAAAAACTGTTTTTT.

This chain joins TRBV4-1 and TRBJ2-3; tentative D call: TRBD2 (5 bases). The CDR3 has 16 residues. The V end was cut by 1 base, the J end by 2 bases, with 13 bases between. The V gene's germline CDR1 is MGHRA and CDR2 YSYEKL. CDR3 sequence: CASSQGSGGATDTQYF. CDR3 in DNA: TGCGCCAGCAGCCAAGGAAGCGGCGGCGCCACAGATACGCAGTATTTT.

Worth noting for this clone: This specimen includes other DNA sequences encoding the same CDR3. V usage is TRBV9 and J usage is TRBJ2-7; 9 nucleotides match TRBD2. V gave up 0 bases and J gave up 2 bases; unmatched junction bases: 3. The germline CDR1 and CDR2 sequences are SGDLS and YYNGEE. The length of the CDR3 is 15 residues. Here the CDR3 DNA reads TGTGCCAGCAGCGTAGAAGCGGGAGGTCCCTACGAGCAGTACTTC. The encoded protein is CASSVEAGGPYEQYF.

This clone is a singleton in its sample. The chain joins TRBV29-1 to TRBJ2-2; 9 bases are a match to TRBD2. In germline, CDR1 is SQVTM, CDR2 ANQGSEA. Germline trimming cut 6 bases from V and 5 bases from J; bases unmatched to any gene: 13. The CDR3 has 16 residues. The CDR3: CSVTLAGFYGTGELFF. CDR3 nucleotide sequence: TGCAGCGTGACACTAGCGGGTTTTTATGGGACCGGGGAGCTGTTTTTT.